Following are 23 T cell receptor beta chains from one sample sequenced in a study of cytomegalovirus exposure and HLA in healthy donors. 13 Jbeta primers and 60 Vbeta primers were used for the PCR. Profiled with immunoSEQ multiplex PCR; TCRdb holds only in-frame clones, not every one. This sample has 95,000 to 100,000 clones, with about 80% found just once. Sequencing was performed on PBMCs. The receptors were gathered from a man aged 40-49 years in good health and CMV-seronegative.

CDR3 amino acids: CASSSGQGISEAFF. CDR3 nucleotides: TGTGCCAGCAGTTCGGGACAGGGGATCTCTGAAGCTTTCTTT. The V gene is TRBV28, the J gene TRBJ1-1; 10 nucleotides agree with TRBD1. CDR3 size: 14 residues. The V gene's germline CDR1 is MDHEN and CDR2 SYDVKM. Losses at the gene ends were 4 bases for V and 6 bases for J; bases not matched to a gene: 5.

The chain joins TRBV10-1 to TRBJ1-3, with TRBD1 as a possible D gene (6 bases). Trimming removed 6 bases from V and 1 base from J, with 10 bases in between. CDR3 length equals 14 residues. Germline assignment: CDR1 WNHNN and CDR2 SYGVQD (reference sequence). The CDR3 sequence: CASRDSQSGNTIYF. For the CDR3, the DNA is TGCGCCAGCAGGGACAGTCAATCTGGAAACACCATATATTTT.

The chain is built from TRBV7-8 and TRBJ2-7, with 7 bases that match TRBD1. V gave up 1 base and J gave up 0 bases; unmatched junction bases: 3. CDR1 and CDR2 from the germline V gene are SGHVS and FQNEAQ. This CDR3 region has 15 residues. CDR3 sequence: CASSLGRGPSYEQYV. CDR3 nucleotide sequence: TGTGCCAGCAGCTTAGGTAGGGGGCCCTCCTACGAGCAGTACGTC.

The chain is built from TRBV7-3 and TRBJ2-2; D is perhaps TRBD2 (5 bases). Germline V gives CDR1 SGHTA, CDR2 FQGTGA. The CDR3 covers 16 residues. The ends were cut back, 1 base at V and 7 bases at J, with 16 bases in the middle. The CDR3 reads CASSLNPVTTNGELFF. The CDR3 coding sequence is TGTGCCAGCAGCTTAAATCCCGTGACGACTAACGGGGAGCTGTTTTTT.

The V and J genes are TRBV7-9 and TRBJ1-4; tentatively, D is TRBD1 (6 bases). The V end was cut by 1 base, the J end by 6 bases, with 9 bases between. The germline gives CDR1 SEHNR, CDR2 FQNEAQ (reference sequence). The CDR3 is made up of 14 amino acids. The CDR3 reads CASSLDYRDEKLFF. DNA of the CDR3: TGTGCCAGCAGCTTAGATTACAGGGATGAAAAACTGTTTTTT.

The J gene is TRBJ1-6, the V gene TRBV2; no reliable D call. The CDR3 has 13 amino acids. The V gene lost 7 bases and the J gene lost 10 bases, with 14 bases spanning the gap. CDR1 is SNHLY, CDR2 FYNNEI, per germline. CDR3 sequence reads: CASKDSPTSPLHF. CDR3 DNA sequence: TGTGCCAGCAAGGACTCACCCACATCACCCCTCCACTTT. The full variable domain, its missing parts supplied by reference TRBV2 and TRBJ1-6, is EPEVTQTPSHQVTQMGQEVILRCVPISNHLYFYWYRQILGQKVEFLVSFYNNEISEKSEIFDDQFSVERPDGSNFTLKIRSTKLEDSAMYFCASKDSPTSPLHFGNGTRLTVT.

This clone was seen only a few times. CDR3 bases: TGTGCCAGCAGTTTCGTTAACTCTGGGGCCAACGTCCTGACTTTC. This sequence encodes CASSFVNSGANVLTF. V usage is TRBV28 and J usage is TRBJ2-6; unclear D gene. Germline-derived CDR1 and CDR2 are MDHEN and SYDVKM. The CDR3 has 15 amino acids. Deletions cut 3 bases from V and 0 bases from J, with 6 bases between.

The DNA for the CDR3 is TGTGCCAGCATGGCGGCAGGAGGGAGACGGGAGCAGTACGTC. Translated, it gives CASMAAGGRREQYV. The chain is built from TRBV6-4 and TRBJ2-7; maybe TRBD2 (6 bases). Germline-derived CDR1 and CDR2 are MRHNA and SNTAGT. The CDR3 is 14 residues long. Trimming took 7 bases from V and 7 from J, leaving 20 bases between them.

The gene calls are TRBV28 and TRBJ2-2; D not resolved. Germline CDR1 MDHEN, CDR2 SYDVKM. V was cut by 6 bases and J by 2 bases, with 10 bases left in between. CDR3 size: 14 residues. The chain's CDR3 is CASSPGANTGELFF. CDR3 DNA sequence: TGTGCCAGCAGCCCAGGTGCAAACACCGGGGAGCTGTTTTTT. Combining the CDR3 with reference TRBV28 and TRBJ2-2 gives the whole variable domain DVKVTQSSRYLVKRTGEKVFLECVQDMDHENMFWYRQDPGLGLRLIYFSYDVKMKEKGDIPEGYSVSREKKERFSLILESASTNQTSMYLCASSPGANTGELFFGEGSRLTVL.

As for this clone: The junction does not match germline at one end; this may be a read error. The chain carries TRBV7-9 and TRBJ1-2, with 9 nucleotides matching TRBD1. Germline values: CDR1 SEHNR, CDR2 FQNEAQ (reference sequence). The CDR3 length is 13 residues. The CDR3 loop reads CSSSPGTGNRYTF. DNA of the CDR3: TGTTCCAGCAGCCCCGGGACAGGGAACCGCTACACCTTC.

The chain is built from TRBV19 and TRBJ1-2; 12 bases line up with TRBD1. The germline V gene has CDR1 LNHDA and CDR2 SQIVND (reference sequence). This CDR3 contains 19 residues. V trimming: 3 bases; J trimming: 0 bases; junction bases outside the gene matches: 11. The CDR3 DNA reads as TGTGCCAGTAGTATGGGACAGGGGGCTCTCGCTAACCCTAACTATGGCTACACCTTC. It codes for CASSMGQGALANPNYGYTF.

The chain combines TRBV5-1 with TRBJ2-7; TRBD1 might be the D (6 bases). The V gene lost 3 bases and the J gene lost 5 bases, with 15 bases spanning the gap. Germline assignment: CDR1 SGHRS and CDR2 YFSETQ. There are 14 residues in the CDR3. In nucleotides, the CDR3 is TGCGCCAGCAGCTCTGGTGGGACACTCAACGAGCAGTACTTC. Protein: CASSSGGTLNEQYF. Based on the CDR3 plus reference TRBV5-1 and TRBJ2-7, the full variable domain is KAGVTQTPRYLIKTRGQQVTLSCSPISGHRSVSWYQQTPGQGLQFLFEYFSETQRNKGNFPGRFSGRQFSNSRSEMNVSTLELGDSALYLCASSSGGTLNEQYFGPGTRLTVT.

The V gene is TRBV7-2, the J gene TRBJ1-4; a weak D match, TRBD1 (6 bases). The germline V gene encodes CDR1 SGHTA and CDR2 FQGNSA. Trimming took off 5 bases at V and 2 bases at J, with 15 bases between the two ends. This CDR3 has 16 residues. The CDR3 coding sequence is TGTGCCAGCAGCACTAGGGGGGGCAGGACTAATGAAAAACTGTTTTTT. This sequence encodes CASSTRGGRTNEKLFF.

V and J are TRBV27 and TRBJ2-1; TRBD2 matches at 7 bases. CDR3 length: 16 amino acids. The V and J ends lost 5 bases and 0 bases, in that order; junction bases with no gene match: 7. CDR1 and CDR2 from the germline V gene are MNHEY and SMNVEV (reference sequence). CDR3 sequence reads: CASSAPGGSSYNEQFF. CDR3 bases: TGTGCCAGCAGTGCCCCGGGAGGTAGCTCCTACAATGAGCAGTTCTTC.

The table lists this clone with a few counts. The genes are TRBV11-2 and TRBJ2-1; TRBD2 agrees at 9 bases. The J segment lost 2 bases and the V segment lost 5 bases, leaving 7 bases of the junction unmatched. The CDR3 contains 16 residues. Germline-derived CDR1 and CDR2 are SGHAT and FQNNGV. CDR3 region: CASSPGGRGAYNEQFF. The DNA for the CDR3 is TGTGCCAGCAGCCCAGGCGGGAGGGGGGCCTACAATGAGCAGTTCTTC.

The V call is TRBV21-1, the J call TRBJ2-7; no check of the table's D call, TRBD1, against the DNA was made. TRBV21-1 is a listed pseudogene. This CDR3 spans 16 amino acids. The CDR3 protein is CASSNQTGPDRYEQYV. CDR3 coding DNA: TGTGCCAGCAGCAATCAGACAGGGCCGGACCGCTACGAGCAGTACGTC.

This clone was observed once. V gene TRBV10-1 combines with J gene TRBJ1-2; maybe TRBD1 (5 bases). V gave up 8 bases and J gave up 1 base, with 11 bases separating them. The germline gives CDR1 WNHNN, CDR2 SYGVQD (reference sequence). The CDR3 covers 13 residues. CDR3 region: CASGQGVNYGYTF. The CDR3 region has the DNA TGCGCCAGCGGCCAGGGCGTTAACTATGGCTACACCTTC.

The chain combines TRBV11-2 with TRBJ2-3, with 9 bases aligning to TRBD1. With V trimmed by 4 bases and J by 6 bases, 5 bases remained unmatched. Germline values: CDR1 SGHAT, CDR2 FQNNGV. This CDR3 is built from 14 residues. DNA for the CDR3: TGTGCCAGCAGCTCACCCGGGACAGGGGATACGCAGTATTTT. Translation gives CASSSPGTGDTQYF.

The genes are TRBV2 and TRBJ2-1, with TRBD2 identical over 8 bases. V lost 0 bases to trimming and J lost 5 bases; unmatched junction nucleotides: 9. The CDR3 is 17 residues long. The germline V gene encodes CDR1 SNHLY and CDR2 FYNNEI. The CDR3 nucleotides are TGTGCCAGCAGTGAAGCGCTCACGGGACTAGTACACAATGAGCAGTTCTTC. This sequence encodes CASSEALTGLVHNEQFF.

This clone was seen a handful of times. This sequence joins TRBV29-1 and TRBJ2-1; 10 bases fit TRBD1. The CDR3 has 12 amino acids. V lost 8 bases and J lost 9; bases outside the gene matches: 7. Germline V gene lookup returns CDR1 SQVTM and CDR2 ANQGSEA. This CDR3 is CSFGTGETEQFF. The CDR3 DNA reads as TGCAGCTTCGGGACAGGGGAAACTGAGCAGTTCTTC.

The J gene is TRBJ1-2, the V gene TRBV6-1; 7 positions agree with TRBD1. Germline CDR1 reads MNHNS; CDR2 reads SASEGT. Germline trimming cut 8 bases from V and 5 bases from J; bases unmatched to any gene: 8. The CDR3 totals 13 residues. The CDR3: CASSQDREYGYTF. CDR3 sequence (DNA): TGTGCCAGCTCTCAAGACAGGGAGTATGGCTACACCTTC.

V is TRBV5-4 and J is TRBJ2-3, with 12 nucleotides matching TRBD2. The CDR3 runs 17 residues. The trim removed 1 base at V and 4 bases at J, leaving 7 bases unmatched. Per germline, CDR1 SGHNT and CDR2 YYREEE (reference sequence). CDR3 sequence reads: CASSLRRLAGDSDTQYF. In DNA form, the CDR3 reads TGTGCCAGCAGCTTGCGGCGACTAGCGGGGGACTCAGATACGCAGTATTTT. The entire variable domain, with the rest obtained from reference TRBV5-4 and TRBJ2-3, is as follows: ETGVTQSPTHLIKTRGQQVTLRCSSQSGHNTVSWYQQALGQGPQFIFQYYREEENGRGNFPPRFSGLQFPNYSSELNVNALELDDSALYLCASSLRRLAGDSDTQYFGPGTRLTVL.

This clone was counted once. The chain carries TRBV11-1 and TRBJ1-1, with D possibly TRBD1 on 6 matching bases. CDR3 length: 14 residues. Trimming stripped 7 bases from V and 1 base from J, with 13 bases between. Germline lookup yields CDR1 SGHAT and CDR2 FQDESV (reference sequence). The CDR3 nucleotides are TGTGCCAGCACCCAGGGGCGGAGGAACACTGAAGCTTTCTTT. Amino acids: CASTQGRRNTEAFF.